The TCR beta chain described here comes from a study of long-term antiretroviral therapy in people with HIV. The wider study: It was about a decade after the earliest samples that the 2015 immediate-ART recommendation appeared. Overall study results and limits: Those clones which expanded before ART made up the dominant part of the repertoire at all time points. Controls exceeded HIV repertoires in CDR3 length range.

It was version v3.0 of the immunoSEQ assay that was run at survey level. Libraries were prepared by immunoSEQ multiplex PCR; TCRdb keeps only in-frame clonotypes and omits some of them. This sample carries about 25,000 clones, roughly 86% of them seen once, and the ten largest clones take about 5%. Germline V gene data show CDR1 as MNHEY and CDR2 as SVGAGI. The CDR3 runs 15 residues. V trimming: 2 bases; J trimming: 7 bases; junction bases outside the gene matches: 6. As concerns this clone: Its specificity is not known.

The chain employs TRBV6-5 and TRBJ2-1, with TRBD2 matching 9 bases. The material was unsorted PBMCs, obtained 4.4 years after starting antiretroviral therapy. This clonotype was sampled from a man aged 25 to 45 with HIV. CDR3 loop: CASSYGPAGGNEQFF. Here the CDR3 DNA reads TGTGCCAGCAGTTACGGGCCAGCGGGAGGAAATGAGCAGTTCTTC.